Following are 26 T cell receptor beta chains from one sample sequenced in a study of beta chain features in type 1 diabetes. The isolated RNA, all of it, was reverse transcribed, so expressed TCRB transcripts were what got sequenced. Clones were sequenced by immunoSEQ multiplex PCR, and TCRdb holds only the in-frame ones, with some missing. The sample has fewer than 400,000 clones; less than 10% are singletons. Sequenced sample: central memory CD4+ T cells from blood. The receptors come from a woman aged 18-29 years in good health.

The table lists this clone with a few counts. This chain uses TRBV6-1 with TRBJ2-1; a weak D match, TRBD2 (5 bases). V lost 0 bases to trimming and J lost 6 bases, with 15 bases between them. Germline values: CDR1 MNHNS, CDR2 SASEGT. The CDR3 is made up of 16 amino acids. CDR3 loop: CASSEAQGRRFNEQFF. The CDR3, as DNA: TGTGCCAGCAGTGAAGCGCAAGGGCGGAGGTTCAATGAGCAGTTCTTC.

CDR3 residues: CASSLATYNQPQHF. In DNA, the CDR3 is TGTGCCAGCAGCTTAGCGACTTACAATCAGCCCCAGCATTTT. The chain is built from TRBV7-2 and TRBJ1-5; D call uncertain. The CDR3 sequence is 14 residues long. Germline CDR1 and CDR2: SGHTA and FQGNSA. Trimming stripped 0 bases from V and 3 bases from J, with 6 bases between.

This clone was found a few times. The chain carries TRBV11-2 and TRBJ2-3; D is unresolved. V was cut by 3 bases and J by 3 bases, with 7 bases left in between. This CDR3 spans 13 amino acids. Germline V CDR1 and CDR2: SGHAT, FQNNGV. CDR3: CASSFEPTDTQYF. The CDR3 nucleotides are TGTGCCAGCAGCTTCGAACCTACAGATACGCAGTATTTT. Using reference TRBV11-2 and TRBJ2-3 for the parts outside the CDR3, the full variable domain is EAGVAQSPRYKIIEKRQSVAFWCNPISGHATLYWYQQILGQGPKLLIQFQNNGVVDDSQLPKDRFSAERLKGVDSTLKIQPAKLEDSAVYLCASSFEPTDTQYFGPGTRLTVL.

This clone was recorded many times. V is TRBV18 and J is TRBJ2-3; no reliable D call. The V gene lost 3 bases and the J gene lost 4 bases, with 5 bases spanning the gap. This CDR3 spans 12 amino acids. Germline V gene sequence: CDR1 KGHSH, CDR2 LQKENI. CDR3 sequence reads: CASSPKPDTQYF. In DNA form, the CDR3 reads TGTGCCAGCTCACCTAAACCAGATACGCAGTATTTT.

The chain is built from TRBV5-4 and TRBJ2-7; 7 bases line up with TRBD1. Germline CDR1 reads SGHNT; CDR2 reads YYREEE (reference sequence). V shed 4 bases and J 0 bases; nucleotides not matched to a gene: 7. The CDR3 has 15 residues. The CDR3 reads CASSGNRDSSYEQYF. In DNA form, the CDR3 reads TGTGCCAGCAGCGGCAACCGGGACAGCTCCTACGAGCAGTACTTC.

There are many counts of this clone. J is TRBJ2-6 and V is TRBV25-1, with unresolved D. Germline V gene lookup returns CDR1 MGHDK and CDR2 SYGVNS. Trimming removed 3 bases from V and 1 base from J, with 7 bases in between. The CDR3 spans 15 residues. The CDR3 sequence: CASSDRRSGANVLTF. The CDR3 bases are TGTGCCAGCAGTGACCGGCGATCTGGGGCCAACGTCCTGACTTTC. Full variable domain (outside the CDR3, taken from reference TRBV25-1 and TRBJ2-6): EADIYQTPRYLVIGTGKKITLECSQTMGHDKMYWYQQDPGMELHLIHYSYGVNSTEKGDLSSESTVSRIRTEHFPLTLESARPSHTSQYLCASSDRRSGANVLTFGAGSRLTVL.

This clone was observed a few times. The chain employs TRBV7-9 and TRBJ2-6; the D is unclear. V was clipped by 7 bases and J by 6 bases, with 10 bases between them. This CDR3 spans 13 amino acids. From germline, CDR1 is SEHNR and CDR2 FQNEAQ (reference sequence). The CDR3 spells CASTLPQANVLTF. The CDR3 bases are TGTGCCAGCACCCTCCCGCAGGCCAACGTCCTGACTTTC.

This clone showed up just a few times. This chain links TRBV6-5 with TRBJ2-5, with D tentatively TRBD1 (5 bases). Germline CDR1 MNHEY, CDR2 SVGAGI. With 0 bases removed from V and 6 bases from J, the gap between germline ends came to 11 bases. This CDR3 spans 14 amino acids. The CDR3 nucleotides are TGTGCCAGCAGTTACTCAGGGGCTAGGAAGACCCAGTACTTC. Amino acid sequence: CASSYSGARKTQYF.

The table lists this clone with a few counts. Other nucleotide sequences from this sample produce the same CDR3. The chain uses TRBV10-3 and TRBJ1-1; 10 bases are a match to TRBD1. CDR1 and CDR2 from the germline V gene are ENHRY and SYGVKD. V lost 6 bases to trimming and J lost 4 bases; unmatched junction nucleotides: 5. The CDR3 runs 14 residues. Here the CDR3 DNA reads TGTGCCATCAGACCTGGACAGGGGGGCACTGAAGCTTTCTTT. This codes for CAIRPGQGGTEAFF.

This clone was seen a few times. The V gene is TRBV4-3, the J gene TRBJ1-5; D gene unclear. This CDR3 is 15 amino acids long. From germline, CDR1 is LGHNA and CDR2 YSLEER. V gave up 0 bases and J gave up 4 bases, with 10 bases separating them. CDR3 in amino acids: CASSQDWQQNQPQHF. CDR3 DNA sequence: TGCGCCAGCAGCCAAGATTGGCAGCAGAATCAGCCCCAGCATTTT.

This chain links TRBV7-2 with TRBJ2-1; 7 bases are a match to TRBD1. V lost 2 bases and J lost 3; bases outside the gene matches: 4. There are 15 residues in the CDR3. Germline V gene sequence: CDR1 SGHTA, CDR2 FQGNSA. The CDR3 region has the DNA TGTGCCAGCAGCTTATCTGGACAGGACTACAATGAGCAGTTCTTC. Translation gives CASSLSGQDYNEQFF.

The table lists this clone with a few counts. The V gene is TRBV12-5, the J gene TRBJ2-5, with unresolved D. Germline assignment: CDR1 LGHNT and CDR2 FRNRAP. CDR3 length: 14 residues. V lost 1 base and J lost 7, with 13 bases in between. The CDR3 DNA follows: TGTGCTAGTGGTTTGGCTCCGTCCCCGGGGACCCAGTACTTC. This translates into CASGLAPSPGTQYF. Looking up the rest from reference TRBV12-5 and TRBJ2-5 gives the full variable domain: DARVTQTPRHKVTEMGQEVTMRCQPILGHNTVFWYRQTMMQGLELLAYFRNRAPLDDSGMPKDRFSAEMPDATLATLKIQPSEPRDSAVYFCASGLAPSPGTQYFGPGTRLLVL.

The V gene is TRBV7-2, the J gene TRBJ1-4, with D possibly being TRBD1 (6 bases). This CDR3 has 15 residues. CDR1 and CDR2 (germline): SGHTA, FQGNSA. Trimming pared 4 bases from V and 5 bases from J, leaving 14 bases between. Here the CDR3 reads CASSSVWGANEKLFF. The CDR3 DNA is TGTGCCAGCAGCTCCGTTTGGGGGGCAAATGAAAAACTGTTTTTT.

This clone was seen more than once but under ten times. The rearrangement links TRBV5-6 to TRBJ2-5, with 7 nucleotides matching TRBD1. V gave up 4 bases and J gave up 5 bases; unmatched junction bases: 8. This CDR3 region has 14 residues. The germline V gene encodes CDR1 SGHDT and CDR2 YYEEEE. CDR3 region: CASSRQGSWETQYF. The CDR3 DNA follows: TGTGCCAGCAGCCGACAGGGTTCCTGGGAGACCCAGTACTTC.

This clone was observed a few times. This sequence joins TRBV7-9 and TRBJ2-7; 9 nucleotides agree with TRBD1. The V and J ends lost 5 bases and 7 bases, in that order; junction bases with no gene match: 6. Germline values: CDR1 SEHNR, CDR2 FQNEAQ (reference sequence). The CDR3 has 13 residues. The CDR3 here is CASSRTGVEEQYF. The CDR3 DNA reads TGTGCCAGCAGCCGGACAGGGGTGGAAGAGCAGTACTTC.

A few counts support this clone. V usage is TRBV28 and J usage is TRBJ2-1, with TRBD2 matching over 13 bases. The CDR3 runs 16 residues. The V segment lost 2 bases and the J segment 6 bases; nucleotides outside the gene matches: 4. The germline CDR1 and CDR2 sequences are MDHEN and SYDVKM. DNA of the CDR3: TGTGCCAGCAGTTTAATCGGACTAGCGGGAGTCAATGAGCAGTTCTTC. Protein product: CASSLIGLAGVNEQFF.

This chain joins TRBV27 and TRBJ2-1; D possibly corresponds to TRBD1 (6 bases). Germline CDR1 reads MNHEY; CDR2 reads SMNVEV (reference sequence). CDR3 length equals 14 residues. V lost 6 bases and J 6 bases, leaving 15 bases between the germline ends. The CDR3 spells CASRRTASTNEQFF. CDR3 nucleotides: TGTGCCAGCAGACGGACAGCCAGTACCAATGAGCAGTTCTTC.

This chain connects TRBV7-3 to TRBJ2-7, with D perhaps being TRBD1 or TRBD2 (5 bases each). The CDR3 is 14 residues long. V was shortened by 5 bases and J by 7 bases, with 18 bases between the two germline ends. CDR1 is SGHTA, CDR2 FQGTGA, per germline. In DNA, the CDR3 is TGTGCCAGCAGCCCGGGGCCTGGGACGGGGGAGCAGTACTTC. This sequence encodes CASSPGPGTGEQYF.

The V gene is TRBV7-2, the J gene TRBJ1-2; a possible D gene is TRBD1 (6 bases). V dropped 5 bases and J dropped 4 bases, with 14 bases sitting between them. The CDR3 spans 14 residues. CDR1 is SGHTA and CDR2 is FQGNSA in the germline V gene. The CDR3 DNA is TGTGCCAGCAGCCCCCGACAGGAAAGCTATGGCTACACCTTC. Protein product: CASSPRQESYGYTF.

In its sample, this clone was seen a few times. The CDR3 DNA reads TGTGCCAGCAGTCTTTCGATTTCTAATGAGCAGTTCTTC. This encodes CASSLSISNEQFF. The V gene is TRBV2, the J gene TRBJ2-1; D gene ambiguous. CDR3 length equals 13 residues. The germline V gene encodes CDR1 SNHLY and CDR2 FYNNEI. V shed 5 bases and J shed 7 bases, with 12 bases lying between them.

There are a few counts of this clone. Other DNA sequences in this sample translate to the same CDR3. The CDR3 DNA follows: TGTGCCAGCAGCTTAGTGGCGTCGAACACTGAAGCTTTCTTT. Its protein product is CASSLVASNTEAFF. The rearrangement links TRBV7-9 to TRBJ1-1; the D is unclear. Germline V gene sequence: CDR1 SEHNR, CDR2 FQNEAQ (reference sequence). V lost 1 base, J lost 1 base, and 7 bases lay in between. The length of the CDR3 is 14 residues.

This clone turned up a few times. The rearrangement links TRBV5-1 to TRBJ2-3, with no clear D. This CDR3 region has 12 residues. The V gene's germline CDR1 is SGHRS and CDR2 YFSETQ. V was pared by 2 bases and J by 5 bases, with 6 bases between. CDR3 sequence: CASSFGQDTQYF. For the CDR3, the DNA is TGCGCCAGCAGCTTTGGTCAAGATACGCAGTATTTT.

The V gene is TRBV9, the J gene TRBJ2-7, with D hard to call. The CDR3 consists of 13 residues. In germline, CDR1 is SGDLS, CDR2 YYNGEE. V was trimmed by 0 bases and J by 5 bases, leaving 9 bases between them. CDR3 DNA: TGTGCCAGCAGCGTAGAAGCGTACCACGAGCAGTACTTC. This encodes CASSVEAYHEQYF.

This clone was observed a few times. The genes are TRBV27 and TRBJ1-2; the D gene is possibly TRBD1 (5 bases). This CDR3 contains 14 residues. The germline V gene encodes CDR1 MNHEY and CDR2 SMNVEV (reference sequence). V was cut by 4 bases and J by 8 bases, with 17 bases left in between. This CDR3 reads CASSSSILRGGYTF. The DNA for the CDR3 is TGTGCCAGCAGTTCAAGCATCCTGAGGGGAGGCTACACCTTC.

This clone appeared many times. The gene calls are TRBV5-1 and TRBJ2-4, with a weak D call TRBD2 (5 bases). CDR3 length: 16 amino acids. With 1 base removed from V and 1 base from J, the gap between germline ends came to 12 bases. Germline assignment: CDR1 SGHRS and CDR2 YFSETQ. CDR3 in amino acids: CASSLREEVAKNIQYF. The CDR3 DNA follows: TGCGCCAGCAGCTTGCGGGAAGAGGTTGCCAAAAACATTCAGTACTTC. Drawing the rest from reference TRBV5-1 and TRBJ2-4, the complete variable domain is KAGVTQTPRYLIKTRGQQVTLSCSPISGHRSVSWYQQTPGQGLQFLFEYFSETQRNKGNFPGRFSGRQFSNSRSEMNVSTLELGDSALYLCASSLREEVAKNIQYFGAGTRLSVL.

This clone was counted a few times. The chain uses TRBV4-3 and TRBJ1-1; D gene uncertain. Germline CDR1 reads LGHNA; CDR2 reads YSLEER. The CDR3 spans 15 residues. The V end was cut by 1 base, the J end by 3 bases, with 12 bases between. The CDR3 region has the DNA TGCGCCAGCAGCCAAGGGGCAGGATGGGACACTGAAGCTTTCTTT. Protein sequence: CASSQGAGWDTEAFF.